This T cell receptor beta chain comes out of a study of CD8+CD57+ T cells in acquired aplastic anemia. For the study at large: The DNA of sorted CD4+ and CD8+ cells averaged about 3 ug.

The germline CDR1 and CDR2 sequences are SGHDT and YYEEEE. Trimming removed 4 bases from V and 4 bases from J; junction bases left unmatched: 7. The CDR3 has 15 residues. The study profiled TCR beta VDJ and CDR3 using genomic DNA as template. TCRdb redid the calling of the reads with MiXCR, one entry per CDR3 protein. The table includes 400,000 to 450,000 distinct CDR3 sequences, 65% to 80% detected once. This clonotype was picked up many times. The source is a human donor in good health, serving as a control. The chain joins TRBV5-6 to TRBJ1-2; 10 nucleotides line up with TRBD1. Sequencing input: sorted CD4+, CD8+, or CD8+CD57+ T cells (not recorded which) from PBMCs. The CDR3 sequence: CASSLRQGALYGYTF. As DNA, the CDR3 is TGTGCCAGCAGCCTGAGACAGGGGGCCCTCTATGGCTACACCTTC.